The table lists the clone carrying this TCR beta chain with a count of one. Deletions cut 3 bases from V and 2 bases from J, with 13 bases between. Per the germline V gene, CDR1 is SGDLS and CDR2 is YYNGEE. This CDR3 comprises 15 residues. The record originates from a study of blood T cell repertoires in COVID-19. About the research overall: Acute-phase and convalescent COVID-19 samples originated in the United States, Italy and Spain. From T cells, B-cell-depleted T cells, or PBMCs came the material, which was cDNA or gDNA.

Some clones are missing from TCRdb's copy, which holds only in-frame ones; the method was immunoSEQ multiplex PCR. The repertoire consists of around 89,000 clones, with about two thirds occurring once and the leading ten covering 13% to 15%. The clonotype comes from a woman of 80 years or more with acute or convalescent COVID-19. The sequenced material came from peripheral blood. The genes are TRBV9 and TRBJ2-3, with D possibly being TRBD1 (5 bases). Here the CDR3 DNA reads TGTGCCAGCAGCGCCAAATGGACAATCACAGATACGCAGTATTTT. Amino acid sequence: CASSAKWTITDTQYF.